The 23 T cell receptor beta chains below were found in one sample sequenced in a study of T cells in Graves' hyperthyroidism and ophthalmopathy. TCR beta CDR3 regions were amplified from RNA transcripts. First-round RT-PCR with HTBI primers amplified the TCR CDR3 region. TCRdb recomputed calls from the multiplex PCR reads with MiXCR, one row per CDR3 protein. There are 350,000 or so distinct CDR3 sequences in the sample; 15% to 20% occur only once, and around 54% lies in the top ten. The sequenced material came from blood. The receptors were gathered from a woman in her forties or fifties with Graves' hyperthyroidism.

The J gene is TRBJ2-7, the V gene TRBV5-4; TRBD1 matches at 8 bases. The CDR3 extends over 15 amino acids. The trim removed 1 base at V and 1 base at J, leaving 4 bases unmatched. CDR1 and CDR2 (germline): SGHNT, YYREEE (reference sequence). CDR3 region: CASSLSTGESYEQYF. The CDR3 region has the DNA TGTGCCAGCAGCTTGTCGACAGGGGAGTCCTACGAGCAGTACTTC. The full variable domain, its missing parts supplied by reference TRBV5-4 and TRBJ2-7, is ETGVTQSPTHLIKTRGQQVTLRCSSQSGHNTVSWYQQALGQGPQFIFQYYREEENGRGNFPPRFSGLQFPNYSSELNVNALELDDSALYLCASSLSTGESYEQYFGPGTRLTVT.

This clonotype was counted ten times or more. The gene calls are TRBV2 and TRBJ2-1; D is ambiguous. Germline loops: CDR1 SNHLY, CDR2 FYNNEI. This CDR3 is built from 14 residues. The V end lost 1 base, the J end lost 6 bases, and 10 bases lay between the germline ends. CDR3 protein: CASSEEVPGNEQFF. Here the CDR3 DNA reads TGTGCCAGCAGTGAAGAAGTACCGGGCAATGAGCAGTTCTTC.

A few counts support this clonotype. This chain uses TRBV5-1 with TRBJ2-7, with D perhaps TRBD2 (5 bases). This CDR3 has 14 residues. Germline CDR1 and CDR2: SGHRS and YFSETQ. The V end was cut by 2 bases, the J end by 2 bases, with 11 bases between. This CDR3 reads CASSFTSGAYEQYF. The CDR3 bases are TGCGCCAGCAGCTTTACCAGCGGAGCCTACGAGCAGTACTTC. The full variable domain, with the rest looked up from reference TRBV5-1 and TRBJ2-7, is KAGVTQTPRYLIKTRGQQVTLSCSPISGHRSVSWYQQTPGQGLQFLFEYFSETQRNKGNFPGRFSGRQFSNSRSEMNVSTLELGDSALYLCASSFTSGAYEQYFGPGTRLTVT.

This clonotype was observed many times. This sequence joins TRBV3-1 and TRBJ2-7; D is unresolved. With 4 bases removed from V and 3 bases from J, the gap between germline ends came to 19 bases. The CDR3 runs 16 residues. Germline CDR1 is LGHDT and CDR2 is YNNKEL (reference sequence). The CDR3 reads CASSPNPPGAFYEQYF. The DNA of the CDR3 is TGTGCCAGCAGCCCCAACCCCCCCGGAGCTTTCTACGAGCAGTACTTC.

The chain has TRBV5-1 and TRBJ1-2, with D unresolved. Looked up from germline, CDR1 is SGHRS and CDR2 is YFSETQ. Trimming took 3 bases from V and 5 from J, leaving 14 bases between them. This CDR3 region has 14 residues. The CDR3 protein is CASSSPGNPYGYTF. The CDR3, as DNA: TGCGCCAGCAGCTCCCCCGGGAATCCTTATGGCTACACCTTC.

This clonotype was seen at least ten times. V usage is TRBV3-1 and J usage is TRBJ2-3, with D unresolved. CDR1 and CDR2 from the germline V gene are LGHDT and YNNKEL (reference sequence). The V and J ends lost 5 bases and 6 bases respectively, with 15 bases between them. There are 14 residues in the CDR3. DNA for the CDR3: TGTGCCAGCAGCGACCCCGTATTGAGGGATACGCAGTATTTT. As protein: CASSDPVLRDTQYF.

This clonotype was observed many times. V gene TRBV12-3 or TRBV12-4 combines with J gene TRBJ2-1; 10 nucleotides line up with TRBD2. CDR3 size: 19 residues. The V segment lost 2 bases and the J segment 0 bases; nucleotides outside the gene matches: 10. In nucleotides, the CDR3 is TGTGCCAGCAGTTTATGGGGACTAGCGCCCAAGAGCTCCTACAATGAGCAGTTCTTC. Amino acid sequence: CASSLWGLAPKSSYNEQFF.

This clonotype occurred many times. The chain links TRBV20-1 to TRBJ2-1; 8 bases agree with TRBD2. This CDR3 has 14 amino acids. After removal of 5 bases from V and 2 bases from J, the junction contained 5 bases not matched to a gene. Germline V gene lookup returns CDR1 DFQATT and CDR2 SNEGSKA (reference sequence). CDR3 amino acids: CSASPGGAYNEQFF. For the CDR3, the DNA is TGCAGTGCTTCTCCCGGGGGGGCCTACAATGAGCAGTTCTTC.

The chain employs TRBV10-1 and TRBJ2-2; the D is unclear. Looked up from germline, CDR1 is WNHNN and CDR2 is SYGVQD (reference sequence). V gave up 4 bases and J gave up 0 bases, with 18 bases separating them. CDR3 length equals 18 residues. The CDR3 here is CASSGQLFRGANTGELFF. In nucleotides, the CDR3 is TGCGCCAGCAGTGGTCAATTATTCAGAGGTGCGAACACCGGGGAGCTGTTTTTT.

The sample holds a few counts of this clonotype. J is TRBJ2-5 and V is TRBV5-8; D gene ambiguous. Germline CDR1 and CDR2: SGHTS and YDEGEE. Trimming took off 2 bases at V and 5 bases at J, with 10 bases between the two ends. The CDR3 has 13 amino acids. The CDR3 nucleotides are TGTGCCAGCAGCTTCGACGGTGGGGAGACCCAGTACTTC. Translation: CASSFDGGETQYF.

The chain recombines TRBV6-1 with TRBJ2-7; perhaps TRBD1 as D (6 bases). The CDR3 contains 15 residues. V lost 4 bases and J lost 4, with 17 bases in between. The germline CDR1 and CDR2 sequences are MNHNS and SASEGT. The CDR3 DNA reads as TGTGCCAGCAGTGTTATGGCAGGGGATTTTTACGAGCAGTACTTC. Translated: CASSVMAGDFYEQYF.

This clonotype was counted at least ten times. The rearrangement links TRBV10-3 to TRBJ2-1; 7 bases align to TRBD2. Germline loops: CDR1 ENHRY, CDR2 SYGVKD. There are 15 residues in the CDR3. After removal of 5 bases from V and 8 bases from J, the junction contained 12 bases not matched to a gene. The CDR3 DNA reads TGTGCCATCAGTACCGGGATGATGGGGGGGGATGAGCAGTTCTTC. This sequence encodes CAISTGMMGGDEQFF.

Worth noting for this clonotype: This may arise from a read error, as a much more abundant clone is one base away. The chain carries TRBV18 and TRBJ1-4; no clear D gene. The ends were cut back, 3 bases at V and 8 bases at J, with 10 bases in the middle. CDR3 length equals 13 residues. Germline-derived CDR1 and CDR2 are KGHSH and LQKENI. CDR3 sequence reads: CASSPPLEEKLFF. The CDR3 DNA is TGTGCCAGCTCACCTCCTTTGGAGGAAAAACTGTTTTTT.

This clonotype was seen at least ten times. The chain couples TRBV20-1 to TRBJ2-1; D ambiguous. From germline, CDR1 is DFQATT and CDR2 SNEGSKA (reference sequence). V dropped 3 bases and J dropped 10 bases, with 10 bases sitting between them. The CDR3 runs 11 residues. This CDR3 reads CSASGPREQFF. CDR3 nucleotides: TGCAGTGCTAGTGGGCCTCGGGAGCAGTTCTTC.

This clonotype was detected ten times or more. The V call is TRBV6-1, the J call TRBJ2-1; the D gene could be TRBD1 or TRBD2 (5 bases each). CDR1 and CDR2 from the germline V gene are MNHNS and SASEGT. CDR3 length: 15 residues. V lost 5 bases and J 5 bases, leaving 16 bases between the germline ends. CDR3 nucleotides: TGTGCCAGCAGTTCCTCCGGGACGGTGAACAATGAGCAGTTCTTC. The encoded protein is CASSSSGTVNNEQFF.

The table lists this clonotype with many counts. The chain couples TRBV11-2 to TRBJ2-1; D is undetermined. The germline V gene encodes CDR1 SGHAT and CDR2 FQNNGV. V was clipped by 0 bases and J by 2 bases, with 17 bases between them. The CDR3 length is 18 residues. CDR3 region: CASSLDHSSANTYNEQFF. The CDR3 DNA is TGTGCCAGCAGCTTAGACCATAGTTCGGCCAATACCTACAATGAGCAGTTCTTC.

V usage is TRBV7-8 and J usage is TRBJ2-1; D is perhaps TRBD2 (5 bases). V lost 1 base to trimming and J lost 7 bases, with 8 bases between them. The germline gives CDR1 SGHVS, CDR2 FQNEAQ. The CDR3 has 13 amino acids. In DNA, the CDR3 is TGTGCCAGCAGCTTAGTCCCGGGGAATGAGCAGTTCTTC. Protein sequence: CASSLVPGNEQFF.

The table lists this clonotype with many counts. The V gene is TRBV6-2 or TRBV6-3, the J gene TRBJ2-1; TRBD1 is a possible D gene (6 bases). The CDR3 has 12 residues. V lost 6 bases and J lost 10, with 13 bases in between. Germline V gives CDR1 MNHEY, CDR2 SVGEGT. The CDR3 protein is CASRTTGYEQFF. DNA of the CDR3: TGTGCCAGCAGGACCACAGGGTACGAGCAGTTCTTC.

This clonotype was picked up many times. This chain links TRBV20-1 with TRBJ2-1; D perhaps matches TRBD2 (6 bases). Trimming removed 0 bases at V and 6 bases at J, with 15 bases between. The CDR3 runs 15 residues. The germline V gene encodes CDR1 DFQATT and CDR2 SNEGSKA (reference sequence). Here the CDR3 reads CSARESGREVNEQFF. CDR3 coding DNA: TGCAGTGCTAGAGAGAGCGGCAGGGAGGTCAATGAGCAGTTCTTC.

This clonotype was observed a few times. The genes are TRBV15 and TRBJ2-7, with 7 bases identical to TRBD1. Per germline, CDR1 LNHNV and CDR2 YYDKDF (reference sequence). Unmatched junction bases numbered 7, after V lost 0 bases and J lost 5 bases. CDR3 length equals 15 residues. The CDR3 nucleotides read TGTGCCACCAGCAGAGACCTCACAGGGGCCAACGAGCAGTACGTC. This translates into CATSRDLTGANEQYV.

For this clonotype: This sequence may be a read error, since a much larger clone differs from it by one base. This chain connects TRBV28 to TRBJ1-6; 8 nucleotides match TRBD1. The CDR3 extends over 16 amino acids. CDR1 is MDHEN and CDR2 is SYDVKM in the germline V gene. Here the CDR3 reads CACSLSIGQGGSPLHF. The CDR3 nucleotides are TGTGCCTGCAGTTTATCCATCGGACAGGGTGGTTCACCCCTCCACTTT.

This clonotype appeared many times. The chain has TRBV27 and TRBJ2-1, with TRBD2 as a possible D gene (6 bases). The ends were cut back, 8 bases at V and 7 bases at J, with 18 bases in the middle. The germline CDR1 and CDR2 sequences are MNHEY and SMNVEV (reference sequence). There are 14 residues in the CDR3. CDR3 region: CASAPPTAGNEQFF. The CDR3 DNA reads as TGTGCCAGCGCCCCGCCGACGGCGGGGAATGAGCAGTTCTTC.

The chain combines TRBV10-2 with TRBJ2-1; D may be TRBD2 (5 bases). Germline V gene data show CDR1 as WSHSY and CDR2 as SAAADI. This CDR3 comprises 14 residues. The V and J ends lost 8 bases and 10 bases respectively, with 21 bases between them. CDR3 in amino acids: CASGSQRVASEQFF. CDR3 nucleotide sequence: TGCGCCAGCGGTTCCCAACGGGTAGCGTCCGAGCAGTTCTTC.